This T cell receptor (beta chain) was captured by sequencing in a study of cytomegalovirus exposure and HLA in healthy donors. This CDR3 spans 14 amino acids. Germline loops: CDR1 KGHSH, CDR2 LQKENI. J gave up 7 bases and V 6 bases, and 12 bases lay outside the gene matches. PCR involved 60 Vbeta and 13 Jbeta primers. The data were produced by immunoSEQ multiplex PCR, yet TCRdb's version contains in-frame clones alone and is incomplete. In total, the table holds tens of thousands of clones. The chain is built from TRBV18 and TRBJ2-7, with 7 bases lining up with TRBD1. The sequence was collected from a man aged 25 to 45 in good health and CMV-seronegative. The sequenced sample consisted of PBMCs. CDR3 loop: CASSERQGTWEQYF. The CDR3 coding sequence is TGTGCCAGCTCGGAAAGACAGGGTACTTGGGAGCAGTACTTC.